The clone carrying this TCR beta chain turned up a few times. CDR1 and CDR2 (germline): SEHNR, FQNEAQ (reference sequence). J gave up 4 bases and V 5 bases, and 6 bases lay outside the gene matches. The CDR3 consists of 14 residues. Expressed TCRB transcripts were sequenced after all isolated RNA was converted to cDNA. Produced via immunoSEQ multiplex PCR; TCRdb's table is partial and in-frame only. The table shows hundreds of thousands of clones, with 6.5% to 10% occurring only once. The data are from a study of beta chain features in type 1 diabetes. Sequencing was carried out using central memory CD4+ T cells from blood. The V gene is TRBV7-9, the J gene TRBJ2-5; 8 bases match TRBD2. The origin of this receptor is a woman aged 18-29 years in good health. Here the CDR3 reads CASSQVAGGETQYF. CDR3 DNA sequence: TGTGCCAGCAGCCAGGTGGCGGGAGGAGAGACCCAGTACTTC.